Listed below are T cell receptor beta chains from one sample, sequenced in a study of T cells expressing NK-cell markers. TCRdb re-called the 5' RACE reads and catalogs CDR3 proteins one per entry, DNA excluded. The table lists hundreds of thousands of distinct CDR3 sequences. The sequenced sample consisted of blood T cells: a sorted CD56 or NKG2C T cell subset, CD4+ or CD8+ T cells, or bulk PBMC T cells (not recorded which). Receptor source: a woman between 18 and 70 years old in good health. The CDR3 runs from the conserved cysteine through the conserved F or W. Fields, in order: J gene, V gene, CDR3 protein.

TRBJ2-7,TRBV7-2,CASSSAGGPYEQYF
TRBJ2-4,TRBV5-1,CASSLEGTAKNIQYF
TRBJ2-5,TRBV7-2,CASSLATGWGQTQYF
TRBJ2-1,TRBV20-1,CSATPPLAGSRNEQFF
TRBJ2-1,TRBV20-1,CSARGPGTKNYNEQFF
TRBJ1-2,TRBV6-5,CASSYPQGAHYGYTF
TRBJ1-1,TRBV20-1,CSATRTENTEAFF
TRBJ2-5,TRBV5-4,CASSLEQGGETQYF
TRBJ1-4,TRBV30,CAWRKALGTTNEKLFF
TRBJ2-1,TRBV7-7,CASSSRLYNEQFF
TRBJ2-2,TRBV9,CASGGHYAATGELFF
TRBJ2-1,TRBV20-1,CSARDFSDNEQFF
TRBJ1-6,TRBV12-3/TRBV12-4,CASSRTDSSPLHF
TRBJ1-2,TRBV6-5,CASSYDGGRNYGYTF
TRBJ1-4,TRBV18,CASSTGFFSEKLFF